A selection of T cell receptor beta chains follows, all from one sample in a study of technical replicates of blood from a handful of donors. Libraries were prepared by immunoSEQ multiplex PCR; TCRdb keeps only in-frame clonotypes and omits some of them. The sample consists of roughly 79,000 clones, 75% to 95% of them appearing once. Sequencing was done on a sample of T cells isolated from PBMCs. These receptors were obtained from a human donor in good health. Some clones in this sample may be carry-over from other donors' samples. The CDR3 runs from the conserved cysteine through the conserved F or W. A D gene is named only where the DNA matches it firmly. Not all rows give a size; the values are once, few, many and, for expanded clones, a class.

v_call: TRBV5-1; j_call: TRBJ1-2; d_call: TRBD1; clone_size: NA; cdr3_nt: TGCGCCAGCAGCTATCTATTCAGGGGGCGCGATGGCTACACCTTC; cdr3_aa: CASSYLFRGRDGYTF
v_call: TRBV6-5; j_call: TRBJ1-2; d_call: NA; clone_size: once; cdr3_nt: TGTGCCAGCAGCCAGGGGCCCTATGGCTACACCTTC; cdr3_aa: CASSQGPYGYTF
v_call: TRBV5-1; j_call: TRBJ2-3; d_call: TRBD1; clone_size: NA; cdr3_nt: TGCGCCAGCACCCAAGGACAGGGGGCCGATACGCAGTATTTT; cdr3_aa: CASTQGQGADTQYF
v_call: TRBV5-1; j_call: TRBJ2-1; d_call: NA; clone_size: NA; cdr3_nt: TGCGCCAGCAGCCTCCTGAATGAGCAGTTCTTC; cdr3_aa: CASSLLNEQFF
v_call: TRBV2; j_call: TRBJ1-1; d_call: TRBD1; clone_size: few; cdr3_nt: TGTGCCAGCCCGGGACAGGAACGAATGGACACTGAAGCTTTCTTT; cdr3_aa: CASPGQERMDTEAFF
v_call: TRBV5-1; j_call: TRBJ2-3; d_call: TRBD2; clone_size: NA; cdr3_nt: TGCGCCAGTAGAAGAGATCCTAGCGGGACCACAGATACGCAGTATTTT; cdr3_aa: CASRRDPSGTTDTQYF
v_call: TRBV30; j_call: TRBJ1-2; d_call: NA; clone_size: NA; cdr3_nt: TGTGCCTGGATTGTAACTCAGGGCCATGGCTACACCTTC; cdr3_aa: CAWIVTQGHGYTF
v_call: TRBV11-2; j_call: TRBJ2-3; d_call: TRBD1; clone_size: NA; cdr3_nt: TGTGCCAGCAGTCAGGACAGGGGTGGGGATACGCAGTATTTT; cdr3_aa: CASSQDRGGDTQYF
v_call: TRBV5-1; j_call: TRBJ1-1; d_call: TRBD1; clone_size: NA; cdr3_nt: TGCGCCAGCAGCTGGGGGACAGACACTGAAGCTTTCTTT; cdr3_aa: CASSWGTDTEAFF
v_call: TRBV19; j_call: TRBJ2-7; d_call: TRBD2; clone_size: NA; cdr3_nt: TGTGCCACCTCGTTCCGGACTAGCGGGACGTACGAGCAGTACTTC; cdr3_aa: CATSFRTSGTYEQYF
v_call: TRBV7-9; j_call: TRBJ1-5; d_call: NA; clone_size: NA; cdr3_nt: TGTGCCAGCAGCCGGGGACAAGGACAGCCCCAGCATTTT; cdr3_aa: CASSRGQGQPQHF
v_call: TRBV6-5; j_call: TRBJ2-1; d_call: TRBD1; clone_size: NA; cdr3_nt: TGTGCCAGCAGTTACTCGACAGGGACCAATGAGCAGTTCTTC; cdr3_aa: CASSYSTGTNEQFF
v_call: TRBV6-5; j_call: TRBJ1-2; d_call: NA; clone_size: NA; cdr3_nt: TGTGCCAGCAGTTACGGATATCGAGGGATTGAAGGCTACACCTTC; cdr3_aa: CASSYGYRGIEGYTF
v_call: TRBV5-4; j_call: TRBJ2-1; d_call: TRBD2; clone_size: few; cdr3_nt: TGTGCCAGCAGCTACACTAGCGGCTCCTACAATGAGCAGTTCTTC; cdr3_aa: CASSYTSGSYNEQFF
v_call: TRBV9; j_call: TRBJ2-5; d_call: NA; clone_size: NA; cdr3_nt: TGTGCCAGCAGCGTCGACACGACAGAGACCCAGTACTTC; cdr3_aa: CASSVDTTETQYF
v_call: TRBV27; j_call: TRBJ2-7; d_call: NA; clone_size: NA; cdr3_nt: TGTGCCAGCGGAGAAACCGGGACAATCTTTGTTTACGAGCAGTACTTC; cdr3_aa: CASGETGTIFVYEQYF
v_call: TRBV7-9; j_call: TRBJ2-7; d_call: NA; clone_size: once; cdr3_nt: TGTGCCACTCAAGGGGGTGGGTACGAGCAGTACTTC; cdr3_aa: CATQGGGYEQYF
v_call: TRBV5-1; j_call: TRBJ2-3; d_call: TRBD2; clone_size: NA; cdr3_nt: TGCGCCAGCAGCCCGAGGGACTACACAGATACGCAGTATTTT; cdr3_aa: CASSPRDYTDTQYF
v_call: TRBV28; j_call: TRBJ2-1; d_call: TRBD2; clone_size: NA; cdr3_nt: TGTGCCAGCAGTTTATTTAGCGGGAAGGGGGGAGTGGAGCAGTTCTTC; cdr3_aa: CASSLFSGKGGVEQFF
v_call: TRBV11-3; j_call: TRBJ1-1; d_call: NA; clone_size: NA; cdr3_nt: TGTGCCAGCAGCCAGAACACTGAAGCTTTCTTT; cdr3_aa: CASSQNTEAFF
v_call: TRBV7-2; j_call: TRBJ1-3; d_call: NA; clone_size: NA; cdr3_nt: TGTGCCAGCAGCCTAACCGGGACAACCGGAAACACCATATATTTT; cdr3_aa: CASSLTGTTGNTIYF
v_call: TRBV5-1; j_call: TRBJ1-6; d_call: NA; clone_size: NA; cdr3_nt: TGCGCCAGCAGCCTACGACAGAATTCACCCCTCCACTTT; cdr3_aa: CASSLRQNSPLHF
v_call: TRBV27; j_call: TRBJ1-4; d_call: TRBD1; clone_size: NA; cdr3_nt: TGTGCCAGCAGTTATTTCGGGACAGGAAAGGAAAAACTGTTTTTT; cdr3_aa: CASSYFGTGKEKLFF
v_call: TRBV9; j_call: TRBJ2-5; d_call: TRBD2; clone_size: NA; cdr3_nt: TGTGCCAGCAGCCTGACTAGCGGCCAAGAGACCCAGTACTTC; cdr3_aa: CASSLTSGQETQYF
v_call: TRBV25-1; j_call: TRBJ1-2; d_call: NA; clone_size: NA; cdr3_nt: TGTGCCAGCAGTGTGCGGGTCGGGGGATTTTATGGCTACACCTTC; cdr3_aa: CASSVRVGGFYGYTF
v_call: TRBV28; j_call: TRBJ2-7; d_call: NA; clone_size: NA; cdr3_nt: TGTGCCAGCAGTTTCCGGTACGAGCAGTACTTC; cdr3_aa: CASSFRYEQYF
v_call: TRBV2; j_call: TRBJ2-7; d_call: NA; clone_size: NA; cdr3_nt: TGTGCCAGCAGTTATACAGGGTACGAGCAGTACTTC; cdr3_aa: CASSYTGYEQYF
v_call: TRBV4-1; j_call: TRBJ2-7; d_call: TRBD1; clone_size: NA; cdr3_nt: TGCGCCAGCAGCAGATCAGGACAGGCCTCCTACGAGCAGTACTTC; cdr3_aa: CASSRSGQASYEQYF
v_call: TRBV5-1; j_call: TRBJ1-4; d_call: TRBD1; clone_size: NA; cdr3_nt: TGCGCCAGCAGCTTGATGTGGGACAGGGATGAAAAACTGTTTTTT; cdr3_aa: CASSLMWDRDEKLFF
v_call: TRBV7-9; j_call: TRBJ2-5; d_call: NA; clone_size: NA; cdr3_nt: TGTGCCAGCAGCTTAGACGAGGGTTCGGTCCAAAAAGAGACCCAGTACTTC; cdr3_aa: CASSLDEGSVQKETQYF
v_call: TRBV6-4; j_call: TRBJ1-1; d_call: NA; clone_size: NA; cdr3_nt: TGTGCCAGCAAGCCCGGACTGCAAATCCCGAACACTGAAGCTTTCTTT; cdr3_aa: CASKPGLQIPNTEAFF
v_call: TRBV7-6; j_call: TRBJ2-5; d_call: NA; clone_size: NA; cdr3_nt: TGTGCCAGCAGCTTATTGGCGCGTACTAAAGAGACCCAGTACTTC; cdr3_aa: CASSLLARTKETQYF
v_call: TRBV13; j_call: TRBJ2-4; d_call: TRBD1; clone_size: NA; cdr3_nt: TGTGCCAGCAGCTCCGGACAGGGAGCCAAAAACATTCAGTACTTC; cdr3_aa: CASSSGQGAKNIQYF
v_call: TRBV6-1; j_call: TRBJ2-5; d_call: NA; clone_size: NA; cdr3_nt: TGTGCCAGCAAATTGAGTGGCGGGGAGACCCAGTACTTC; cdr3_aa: CASKLSGGETQYF
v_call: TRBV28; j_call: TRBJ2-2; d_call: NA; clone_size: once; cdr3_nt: TGTGCCAGCAGTTTAGGGATACAGGGACCCGGGGAGCTGTTTTTT; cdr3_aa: CASSLGIQGPGELFF
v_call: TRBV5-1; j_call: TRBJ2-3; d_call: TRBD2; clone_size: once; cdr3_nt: TGCGCCAGCAGCCTCGGACTAGCGGCAGATACGCAGTATTTT; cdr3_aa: CASSLGLAADTQYF
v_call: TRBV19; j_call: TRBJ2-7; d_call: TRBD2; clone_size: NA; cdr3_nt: TGTGCCAGTAGTACCGTTGGACTAGCGGGAGGCGATCACGAGCAGTACTTC; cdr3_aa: CASSTVGLAGGDHEQYF
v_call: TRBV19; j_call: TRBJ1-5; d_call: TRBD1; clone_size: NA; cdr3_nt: TGTGCCAGTAGCCAGGGGGCGCGACAGCCCCAGCATTTT; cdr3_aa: CASSQGARQPQHF
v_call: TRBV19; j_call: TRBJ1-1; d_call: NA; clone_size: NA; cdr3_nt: TGTGCCAGTAGTATTGGGAGGGGAGGAGCTTTCTTT; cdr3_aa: CASSIGRGGAFF
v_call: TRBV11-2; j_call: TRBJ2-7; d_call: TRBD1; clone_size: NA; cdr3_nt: TGTGCCAGCAGCCCGGGACAGGGGGCCCACGAGCAGTACTTC; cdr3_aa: CASSPGQGAHEQYF
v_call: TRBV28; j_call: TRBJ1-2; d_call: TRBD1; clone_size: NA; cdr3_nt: TGTGCCAGCAGGGTTATGACAGGGCCTTACTATGGCTACACCTTC; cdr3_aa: CASRVMTGPYYGYTF
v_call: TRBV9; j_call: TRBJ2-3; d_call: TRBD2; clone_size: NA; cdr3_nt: TGTGCCAGCAGCTTAGGACTAGCGGGGAGTGGGTCAGATACGCAGTATTTT; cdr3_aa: CASSLGLAGSGSDTQYF
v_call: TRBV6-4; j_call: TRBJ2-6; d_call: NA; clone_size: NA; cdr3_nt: TGTGCCAGCAGTGACTATAGCTCTGGGGCCAACGTCCTGACTTTC; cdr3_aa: CASSDYSSGANVLTF